The 25 T cell receptor beta chains presented below share a single source sample, sequenced in a study of regulatory T cells in long-lasting Graves disease. The TCR beta library used iRepertoire HTBI primers with Arm-PCR amplification of CDR3. TCRdb re-called the multiplex PCR reads through MiXCR, storing one row per CDR3 protein. Altogether fewer than 550,000 distinct CDR3 sequences are present, about 15% being singletons, with the ten largest covering about a quarter. Time point in this sample: newly diagnosed GD, antithyroid drugs for less than 3 months. Following extraction of RNA from PBMCs, that RNA was used to make the TCR library. These data were likewise used in another study, on T cells in Graves' hyperthyroidism and ophthalmopathy.

Sequencing was performed on peripheral blood mononuclear cells (PBMCs), taken at new diagnosis, from a patient treated with antithyroid drugs. These receptors were obtained from a woman between 18 and 29 years old with Graves disease.

This clonotype was recorded at least ten times. The chain joins TRBV6-1 to TRBJ2-5; tentative D call: TRBD2 (5 bases). Germline V gene sequence: CDR1 MNHNS, CDR2 SASEGT. This CDR3 spans 15 amino acids. Trimming pared 7 bases from V and 5 bases from J, leaving 20 bases between. The CDR3 DNA follows: TGTGCCAGCATTCTACGGACTGGGTACGGGGAGACCCAGTACTTC. Protein product: CASILRTGYGETQYF.

The CDR3 spells CAISEGGTGNQPQHF. The CDR3 DNA reads TGTGCCATCAGTGAAGGTGGGACAGGCAATCAGCCCCAGCATTTT. This chain uses TRBV10-3 with TRBJ1-5, with 7 nucleotides matching TRBD1. The germline CDR1 and CDR2 sequences are ENHRY and SYGVKD. The CDR3 runs to 15 residues. Losses at the gene ends were 3 bases for V and 2 bases for J; bases not matched to a gene: 4.

The chain carries TRBV3-1 and TRBJ1-1; TRBD1 is a possible D gene (5 bases). The length of the CDR3 is 14 residues. Trimming stripped 3 bases from V and 0 bases from J, with 8 bases between. CDR1 and CDR2 from the germline V gene are LGHDT and YNNKEL (reference sequence). The chain's CDR3 is CASSQGRLNTEAFF. CDR3 nucleotides: TGTGCCAGCAGCCAGGGACGGCTGAACACTGAAGCTTTCTTT.

There are many counts of this clonotype. The CDR3 bases are TGTGCCAGCAGGGAAGGGACCAGGGGGCGGATTGGCGAGCAGTACTTC. The encoded protein is CASREGTRGRIGEQYF. This sequence joins TRBV28 and TRBJ2-7; 8 positions agree with TRBD1. The germline CDR1 and CDR2 sequences are MDHEN and SYDVKM. The CDR3 sequence is 16 residues long. V was pared by 6 bases and J by 6 bases, with 16 bases of the junction left unmatched.

The chain is built from TRBV28 and TRBJ1-1; D gene unclear. CDR1 is MDHEN, CDR2 SYDVKM, per germline. The CDR3 loop spans 15 amino acids. With 5 bases removed from V and 0 bases from J, the gap between germline ends came to 13 bases. CDR3 protein: CASSPRIKMNTEAFF. The CDR3 DNA follows: TGTGCCAGCAGTCCTCGGATTAAAATGAACACTGAAGCTTTCTTT.

This clonotype was counted at least ten times. J is TRBJ2-5 and V is TRBV18; no clear D gene. CDR1 and CDR2 from the germline V gene are KGHSH and LQKENI. The CDR3 covers 14 residues. The germline V and J ends were trimmed by 0 bases and 2 bases, with 7 bases remaining between them. The CDR3 is CASSPPGNQETQYF. In DNA, the CDR3 is TGTGCCAGCTCACCACCGGGCAATCAAGAGACCCAGTACTTC.

The sample holds many counts of this clonotype. For the CDR3, the DNA is TGTGCCAGCAGCCAGGGGCGGACAGGGATATACGAGCAGTACTTC. Encoded protein: CASSQGRTGIYEQYF. This rearrangement joins TRBV11-2 to TRBJ2-7; 8 positions agree with TRBD1. Germline trimming cut 5 bases from V and 4 bases from J; bases unmatched to any gene: 10. Germline values: CDR1 SGHAT, CDR2 FQNNGV. The CDR3 sequence is 15 residues long. The variable domain in full, with the rest retrieved from reference TRBV11-2 and TRBJ2-7, is EAGVAQSPRYKIIEKRQSVAFWCNPISGHATLYWYQQILGQGPKLLIQFQNNGVVDDSQLPKDRFSAERLKGVDSTLKIQPAKLEDSAVYLCASSQGRTGIYEQYFGPGTRLTVT.

This chain links TRBV7-8 with TRBJ1-5; D gene ambiguous. CDR3 size: 13 residues. Looked up from germline, CDR1 is SGHVS and CDR2 is FQNEAQ. V dropped 7 bases and J dropped 2 bases, with 9 bases sitting between them. CDR3 coding DNA: TGTGCCAGCACCCAAGATGGCAATCAGCCCCAGCATTTT. Protein: CASTQDGNQPQHF.

A few counts support this clonotype. The V gene is TRBV20-1, the J gene TRBJ2-3; D is unresolved. V lost 0 bases, J lost 3 bases, and 13 bases lay in between. The germline V gene has CDR1 DFQATT and CDR2 SNEGSKA (reference sequence). This CDR3 is 15 amino acids long. The CDR3 here is CSARDRPRITDTQYF. CDR3 bases: TGCAGTGCTAGAGATAGGCCACGAATAACAGATACGCAGTATTTT.

There are a few counts of this clonotype. CDR3 sequence reads: CASSWTGSSGANVLTF. The CDR3 nucleotides read TGCGCCAGCAGCTGGACAGGGAGCTCTGGGGCCAACGTCCTGACTTTC. The chain carries TRBV5-1 and TRBJ2-6; 8 nucleotides line up with TRBD1. Per germline, CDR1 SGHRS and CDR2 YFSETQ. After removal of 3 bases from V and 0 bases from J, the junction contained 2 bases not matched to a gene. The CDR3 spans 16 residues. Based on the CDR3 plus reference TRBV5-1 and TRBJ2-6, the full variable domain is KAGVTQTPRYLIKTRGQQVTLSCSPISGHRSVSWYQQTPGQGLQFLFEYFSETQRNKGNFPGRFSGRQFSNSRSEMNVSTLELGDSALYLCASSWTGSSGANVLTFGAGSRLTVL.

The chain links TRBV29-1 to TRBJ1-1, with a tentative D call TRBD1 (5 bases). V shed 4 bases and J shed 2 bases, with 8 bases lying between them. This CDR3 spans 12 amino acids. CDR1 and CDR2 from the germline V gene are SQVTM and ANQGSEA. This CDR3 is CSVGGINTEAFF. The CDR3, as DNA: TGCAGCGTTGGGGGGATCAACACTGAAGCTTTCTTT.

This sequence joins TRBV5-1 and TRBJ2-2, with D perhaps matching TRBD2 (6 bases). The CDR3 extends over 17 amino acids. Trimming removed 0 bases from V and 0 bases from J, with 12 bases in between. The germline V gene encodes CDR1 SGHRS and CDR2 YFSETQ. This chain's CDR3 is CASSLGFGRPNTGELFF. The CDR3 nucleotides are TGCGCCAGCAGCTTGGGCTTCGGGAGACCGAACACCGGGGAGCTGTTTTTT. Variable domain in full (rest from reference TRBV5-1 and TRBJ2-2): KAGVTQTPRYLIKTRGQQVTLSCSPISGHRSVSWYQQTPGQGLQFLFEYFSETQRNKGNFPGRFSGRQFSNSRSEMNVSTLELGDSALYLCASSLGFGRPNTGELFFGEGSRLTVL.

With regard to this clonotype: A read error is the likely source, as a far larger clone sits one nucleotide away. This sequence joins TRBV7-6 and TRBJ2-5; a weak D match, TRBD1 (5 bases). Germline CDR1 SGHVS, CDR2 FNYEAQ. This CDR3 contains 16 residues. Trimming took off 4 bases at V and 11 bases at J, with 26 bases between the two ends. The DNA of the CDR3 is TGTGCCAGCAGCTCCCAACCACGACAGAGTTACAATGAGCAGTACTTC. It translates to CASSSQPRQSYNEQYF.

This clonotype was counted at least ten times. The chain uses TRBV11-2 and TRBJ1-1; a weak D match, TRBD1 (5 bases). CDR1 is SGHAT and CDR2 is FQNNGV in the germline V gene. V was pared by 6 bases and J by 1 base, with 12 bases between. The CDR3 loop spans 14 amino acids. The CDR3 sequence is CASRTTGANTEAFF. The DNA of the CDR3 is TGTGCCAGCAGAACCACAGGAGCGAACACTGAAGCTTTCTTT. Complete variable domain (other parts from reference TRBV11-2 and TRBJ1-1): EAGVAQSPRYKIIEKRQSVAFWCNPISGHATLYWYQQILGQGPKLLIQFQNNGVVDDSQLPKDRFSAERLKGVDSTLKIQPAKLEDSAVYLCASRTTGANTEAFFGQGTRLTVV.

This clonotype was detected ten times or more. V is TRBV25-1 and J is TRBJ2-7, with D possibly TRBD1 on 7 matching bases. Germline CDR1 MGHDK, CDR2 SYGVNS. V was clipped by 3 bases and J by 2 bases, with 17 bases between them. The CDR3 is 16 amino acids. CDR3 protein: CASSDPTGAGTYEQYF. The CDR3 DNA is TGTGCCAGCAGTGACCCAACAGGGGCGGGGACCTACGAGCAGTACTTC.

This clonotype was found a few times. The V gene is TRBV7-3, the J gene TRBJ2-3, with D perhaps matching TRBD1 or TRBD2 (6 bases each). The germline V gene encodes CDR1 SGHTA and CDR2 FQGTGA. There are 13 residues in the CDR3. V was clipped by 4 bases and J by 4 bases, with 9 bases between them. In nucleotides, the CDR3 is TGTGCCAGCAGCTGGGGGGCGGCAGATACGCAGTATTTT. It specifies CASSWGAADTQYF.

V gene TRBV2 combines with J gene TRBJ1-4; weak D call: TRBD1 (5 bases). In germline, CDR1 is SNHLY, CDR2 FYNNEI. V was trimmed by 5 bases and J by 11 bases, leaving 18 bases between them. The CDR3 consists of 14 residues. DNA for the CDR3: TGTGCCAGCAGTAATCCGACAGAGCTCGGGAAACTGTTTTTT. It encodes CASSNPTELGKLFF.

Details on this clonotype: A clone one base away is much larger, so this may be a read error. The chain couples TRBV7-2 to TRBJ2-7; TRBD2 agrees at 10 bases. CDR1 and CDR2 (germline): SGHTA, FQGNSA. V trimming: 7 bases; J trimming: 7 bases; junction bases outside the gene matches: 19. The CDR3 contains 17 residues. DNA for the CDR3: TGTGCCAGCACCAAAAGGGAAGCGGGAGGGCAGGGCAATGAGCAGTACTTC. Amino acids: CASTKREAGGQGNEQYF.

The chain links TRBV11-2 to TRBJ2-1, with unresolved D. Germline CDR1 is SGHAT and CDR2 is FQNNGV. Trimming cost V 1 base and J 5 bases, with 12 bases left between them. The CDR3 contains 15 residues. The CDR3 reads CASSLVRGRHNEQFF. For the CDR3, the DNA is TGTGCCAGCAGCTTAGTTCGAGGCAGACACAATGAGCAGTTCTTC.

This clonotype has a handful of counts. The J gene is TRBJ1-3, the V gene TRBV5-6, with D uncertain. Per germline, CDR1 SGHDT and CDR2 YYEEEE. The CDR3 is made up of 15 amino acids. Trimming left V 4 bases short and J 0 bases short, with 11 bases between. The CDR3 nucleotides are TGTGCCAGCAGCCTAGGACCGAACTCTGGAAACACCATATATTTT. This encodes CASSLGPNSGNTIYF.

At least ten counts were recorded for this clonotype. This chain connects TRBV7-2 to TRBJ2-3, with 9 nucleotides matching TRBD2. This CDR3 has 17 residues. The V gene end was trimmed by 2 bases and the J gene end by 2 bases; junction bases not matched to a gene: 8. CDR1 and CDR2 (germline): SGHTA, FQGNSA. This CDR3 is CASSLSALAGYTDTQYF. For the CDR3, the DNA is TGTGCCAGCAGCTTAAGTGCCCTAGCGGGGTACACAGATACGCAGTATTTT.

This clonotype was detected many times. This chain joins TRBV11-2 and TRBJ2-1, with 13 nucleotides matching TRBD2. This CDR3 spans 15 amino acids. Germline V gene lookup returns CDR1 SGHAT and CDR2 FQNNGV. V lost 6 bases, J lost 5 bases, and 4 bases stayed unmatched. CDR3: CASRTSGRLHNEQFF. The CDR3 DNA reads as TGTGCCAGCAGGACTAGCGGGAGGTTGCACAATGAGCAGTTCTTC.

This chain joins TRBV7-9 and TRBJ2-3; 9 bases match TRBD1. V shed 3 bases, J shed 4 bases, and the junction held 8 bases outside the gene matches. The CDR3 covers 16 residues. Germline loops: CDR1 SEHNR, CDR2 FQNEAQ (reference sequence). DNA of the CDR3: TGTGCCAGCAGCTTTAGTGGGACAGGGAGCGCAGATACGCAGTATTTT. Residues: CASSFSGTGSADTQYF.

This clonotype turned up a few times. The rearrangement links TRBV7-9 to TRBJ1-4, with D tentatively TRBD1 (5 bases). Germline values: CDR1 SEHNR, CDR2 FQNEAQ (reference sequence). V lost 2 bases, J lost 6 bases, and 16 bases lay in between. This CDR3 has 16 residues. In DNA, the CDR3 is TGTGCCAGCAGCTTACAAGTCGGGGGTATCCATGAAAAACTGTTTTTT. Residues: CASSLQVGGIHEKLFF.

This clonotype was counted ten times or more. The chain has TRBV12-3 or TRBV12-4 and TRBJ2-3; D perhaps matches TRBD2 (6 bases). CDR3 size: 15 residues. V shed 5 bases and J shed 3 bases, with 15 bases lying between them. In nucleotides, the CDR3 is TGTGCCAGCAGTCAGCGGGTATCGGGTACAGATACGCAGTATTTT. Its protein is CASSQRVSGTDTQYF.